Presented here are 30 T cell receptor beta chains from one specimen sequenced in a study of blood T cell repertoires in COVID-19. Produced via immunoSEQ multiplex PCR; TCRdb's table is partial and in-frame only. In the table there are 140,000 to 150,000 clones, roughly 78% of which are singletons. The specimen sequenced was PBMCs or T cells enriched from blood (not recorded which). The source is a woman aged 50 to 65 who had recovered from COVID-19.

This clone has just one count. The CDR3: CATDQGRQPQHF. In DNA form, the CDR3 reads TGTGCCACCGATCAGGGGAGACAGCCCCAGCATTTT. The chain carries TRBV6-6 and TRBJ1-5; D may be TRBD1 (6 bases). This CDR3 comprises 12 residues. Trimming removed 10 bases at V and 7 bases at J, with 14 bases between. Germline lookup yields CDR1 MNHNY and CDR2 SVGAGI (reference sequence).

This chain uses TRBV18 with TRBJ1-2; D may be TRBD1 (6 bases). The CDR3 runs 13 residues. The V gene's germline CDR1 is KGHSH and CDR2 LQKENI. Trimming left V 3 bases short and J 1 base short, with 6 bases between. CDR3 amino acids: CASSPDSNYGYTF. As DNA, the CDR3 is TGTGCCAGCTCACCGGACAGTAACTATGGCTACACCTTC.

The CDR3 sequence is CASSLDSLYGYTF. The DNA of the CDR3 is TGTGCCAGCAGCCTGGACAGCCTCTATGGCTACACCTTC. The chain recombines TRBV5-4 with TRBJ1-2; the D gene is possibly TRBD1 (6 bases). Germline V gene lookup returns CDR1 SGHNT and CDR2 YYREEE (reference sequence). Trimming stripped 4 bases from V and 4 bases from J, with 11 bases between. This CDR3 has 13 residues.

This clone was seen a few times. The rearrangement links TRBV2 to TRBJ2-5, with D possibly matching TRBD1 (6 bases). V lost 0 bases to trimming and J lost 4 bases, with 12 bases between them. CDR3 length equals 15 residues. Germline CDR1 reads SNHLY; CDR2 reads FYNNEI. The DNA for the CDR3 is TGTGCCAGCAGTGAAGCGCACAGCAGGGGAGAGACCCAGTACTTC. Translated, it gives CASSEAHSRGETQYF. Full variable domain (missing parts from reference TRBV2 and TRBJ2-5): EPEVTQTPSHQVTQMGQEVILRCVPISNHLYFYWYRQILGQKVEFLVSFYNNEISEKSEIFDDQFSVERPDGSNFTLKIRSTKLEDSAMYFCASSEAHSRGETQYFGPGTRLLVL.

This rearrangement joins TRBV6-4 to TRBJ2-1; 10 nucleotides line up with TRBD2. This CDR3 region has 14 residues. Germline trimming cut 6 bases from V and 8 bases from J; bases unmatched to any gene: 7. Germline V gives CDR1 MRHNA, CDR2 SNTAGT. In DNA form, the CDR3 reads TGTGCCAGCAGCGAGAGCGGGGGGGCCTATGAGCAGTTCTTC. This sequence encodes CASSESGGAYEQFF.

The rearrangement uses TRBV28 and TRBJ1-5, with D possibly TRBD1 on 6 matching bases. V lost 6 bases to trimming and J lost 9 bases, with 12 bases between them. The CDR3 is 12 amino acids. Germline CDR1 and CDR2: MDHEN and SYDVKM. CDR3 nucleotide sequence: TGTGCCAGCAGCTCAATGGACAGGCCCCAGCATTTT. Its translation is CASSSMDRPQHF.

This clone was counted between two and nine times. This chain connects TRBV28 to TRBJ2-7; D perhaps matches TRBD1 (5 bases). The CDR3 runs 15 residues. CDR1 MDHEN and CDR2 SYDVKM come from the germline V gene. V lost 5 bases to trimming and J lost 4 bases, with 18 bases between them. CDR3 loop: CASSPIQRGRYEQYF. The CDR3 DNA is TGTGCCAGCAGTCCCATTCAAAGGGGCCGATACGAGCAGTACTTC.

The chain recombines TRBV6-1 with TRBJ1-2, with D unclear. Germline V gene lookup returns CDR1 MNHNS and CDR2 SASEGT. CDR3 size: 14 residues. Trimming removed 3 bases from V and 4 bases from J, with 12 bases in between. The CDR3 protein is CASSDTGSPYGYTF. In DNA form, the CDR3 reads TGTGCCAGCAGTGACACGGGATCCCCCTATGGCTACACCTTC.

The chain uses TRBV28 and TRBJ1-5; 7 bases agree with TRBD1. Germline V lookup: CDR1 MDHEN, CDR2 SYDVKM. After removal of 4 bases from V and 4 bases from J, the junction contained 4 bases not matched to a gene. The CDR3 spans 14 residues. The CDR3 spells CASSYDRANQPQHF. In DNA form, the CDR3 reads TGTGCCAGCAGTTACGACAGGGCTAATCAGCCCCAGCATTTT. The variable domain in full, with the rest retrieved from reference TRBV28 and TRBJ1-5, is DVKVTQSSRYLVKRTGEKVFLECVQDMDHENMFWYRQDPGLGLRLIYFSYDVKMKEKGDIPEGYSVSREKKERFSLILESASTNQTSMYLCASSYDRANQPQHFGDGTRLSIL.

The table lists this clone with a few counts. The chain uses TRBV5-1 and TRBJ2-2; D remains unclear. CDR3 length: 14 amino acids. Germline CDR1 reads SGHRS; CDR2 reads YFSETQ. V lost 3 bases and J lost 5, with 11 bases in between. The CDR3 coding sequence is TGCGCCAGCAGCTACTCGACTGATACCGGGGAGCTGTTTTTT. It encodes CASSYSTDTGELFF.

This chain joins TRBV6-1 and TRBJ1-1; the D gene is possibly TRBD1 (6 bases). Germline loops: CDR1 MNHNS, CDR2 SASEGT. Trimming cost V 2 bases and J 2 bases, with 12 bases left between them. This CDR3 region has 15 residues. The CDR3 reads CASSEFGQLNTEAFF. CDR3 coding DNA: TGTGCCAGCAGTGAATTTGGACAGTTAAACACTGAAGCTTTCTTT.

The J gene is TRBJ1-2, the V gene TRBV18; D is possibly TRBD1 (5 bases). The germline V gene has CDR1 KGHSH and CDR2 LQKENI. The CDR3 sequence is 13 residues long. Deletions cut 7 bases from V and 4 bases from J, with 13 bases between. CDR3 coding DNA: TGTGCCAGCTACCCGGGGGGAGCCTATGGCTACACCTTC. Residues: CASYPGGAYGYTF.

The V call is TRBV6-1, the J call TRBJ1-2; TRBD1 agrees at 7 bases. Germline loops: CDR1 MNHNS, CDR2 SASEGT. The CDR3 consists of 16 residues. V lost 0 bases and J lost 4; bases outside the gene matches: 8. The CDR3 reads CASSEAGGQTSYGYTF. The CDR3 nucleotides are TGTGCCAGCAGTGAAGCTGGGGGACAGACTTCCTATGGCTACACCTTC.

The J gene is TRBJ2-5, the V gene TRBV4-2; 8 positions agree with TRBD2. Germline CDR1 and CDR2: LGHNA and YNFKEQ. CDR3 size: 15 residues. Trimming removed 3 bases from V and 1 base from J; junction bases left unmatched: 4. For the CDR3, the DNA is TGTGCCAGCAGCCATCGAGCGGGGGCCCAAGAGACCCAGTACTTC. It is translated as CASSHRAGAQETQYF.

This clone has ten or more counts. V gene TRBV7-9 combines with J gene TRBJ1-5; D remains unclear. The CDR3 contains 15 residues. Looked up from germline, CDR1 is SEHNR and CDR2 is FQNEAQ (reference sequence). Trimming left V 4 bases short and J 4 bases short, with 14 bases between. The CDR3 protein is CASSSTLAGNQPQHF. The CDR3, as DNA: TGTGCCAGCAGCTCCACTTTAGCCGGGAATCAGCCCCAGCATTTT.

This clone has more than one count but fewer than ten. The rearrangement uses TRBV29-1 and TRBJ1-4; 8 bases agree with TRBD1. CDR3 length equals 13 residues. Germline loops: CDR1 SQVTM, CDR2 ANQGSEA. With 6 bases clipped from V and 5 bases from J, the junction kept 5 bases outside the gene matches. The CDR3 protein is CSVAGTGNEKLFF. In nucleotides, the CDR3 is TGCAGCGTGGCCGGGACAGGCAATGAAAAACTGTTTTTT.

The chain employs TRBV7-3 and TRBJ2-1; possible D gene TRBD1, 6 bases. Germline lookup yields CDR1 SGHTA and CDR2 FQGTGA. The CDR3 extends over 16 amino acids. The germline V and J ends were trimmed by 5 bases and 0 bases, with 14 bases remaining between them. The CDR3 is CASSMDSGGSYNEQFF. In DNA, the CDR3 is TGTGCCAGCAGCATGGACAGCGGAGGCTCCTACAATGAGCAGTTCTTC.

This clone was found a few times. Other DNA sequences of this sample code for an identical CDR3. The genes are TRBV28 and TRBJ2-5, with 10 nucleotides matching TRBD2. CDR1 and CDR2 from the germline V gene are MDHEN and SYDVKM. Germline trimming cut 6 bases from V and 2 bases from J; bases unmatched to any gene: 6. The CDR3 covers 15 residues. The CDR3 region has the DNA TGTGCCAGCAGCCCTAGCGGGGGCCTGCAAGAGACCCAGTACTTC. Translated: CASSPSGGLQETQYF.

This clone was counted ten times or more. Other DNA sequences of this sample code for an identical CDR3. The genes are TRBV11-2 and TRBJ1-2, with TRBD1 matching over 8 bases. From germline, CDR1 is SGHAT and CDR2 FQNNGV. The CDR3 covers 13 residues. The ends lost 0 bases at V and 8 bases at J; junction bases unmatched: 2. The CDR3 region is CASSLDRGRGYTF. DNA of the CDR3: TGTGCCAGCAGCTTAGACAGGGGGCGCGGCTACACCTTC.

The chain has TRBV9 and TRBJ1-6, with D tentatively TRBD1 (5 bases). The V gene's germline CDR1 is SGDLS and CDR2 YYNGEE. The CDR3 has 12 residues. V was cut by 0 bases and J by 14 bases, with 9 bases left in between. This CDR3 is CASSVGRDSLHF. The CDR3 DNA sequence: TGTGCCAGCAGCGTAGGCCGGGACTCCCTCCACTTT.

The chain has TRBV2 and TRBJ2-7, with 10 bases that match TRBD1. Germline CDR1 is SNHLY and CDR2 is FYNNEI. The CDR3 extends over 12 amino acids. With V trimmed by 6 bases and J by 7 bases, 3 bases remained unmatched. The CDR3: CASRADRGEQYV. The CDR3 DNA reads as TGTGCCAGCAGGGCGGACAGGGGGGAGCAGTACGTC.

In this sample, this clone turned up once. This chain joins TRBV30 and TRBJ2-2, with 8 bases aligning to TRBD1. The CDR3 runs 13 residues. V gave up 8 bases and J gave up 7 bases; unmatched junction bases: 9. Germline V lookup: CDR1 GTSNPN, CDR2 SVGIG (reference sequence). The CDR3 nucleotides are TGTGCCCTGTGGACAGGGCTGGTCGGGGAGCTGTTTTTT. Translated, it gives CALWTGLVGELFF.

Regarding this clone: Within the sample, other DNA sequences also encode this same CDR3. The CDR3 DNA follows: TGTGCCAGCTCCCCCCAACAGGGGGCTGGAAACACCATATATTTT. Translating gives CASSPQQGAGNTIYF. V usage is TRBV18 and J usage is TRBJ1-3; 8 nucleotides match TRBD1. Germline loops: CDR1 KGHSH, CDR2 LQKENI. CDR3 length equals 15 residues. V trimming: 6 bases; J trimming: 2 bases; junction bases outside the gene matches: 6.

The sample holds one count of this clone. The chain joins TRBV4-2 to TRBJ2-5; 9 positions match TRBD2. The CDR3 covers 14 residues. The V segment lost 2 bases and the J segment 3 bases; nucleotides outside the gene matches: 1. CDR1 is LGHNA and CDR2 is YNFKEQ in the germline V gene. The CDR3 spells CASSQSSGEETQYF. DNA for the CDR3: TGTGCCAGCAGCCAATCTAGCGGGGAAGAGACCCAGTACTTC.

V is TRBV9 and J is TRBJ2-3; 8 nucleotides match TRBD2. The length of the CDR3 is 16 residues. Per the germline V gene, CDR1 is SGDLS and CDR2 is YYNGEE. Trimming took 3 bases from V and 2 from J; bases not matched to a gene: 8. The CDR3 reads CASSEVAGRYTDTQYF. The CDR3 coding sequence is TGTGCCAGCAGCGAGGTAGCGGGGCGATACACAGATACGCAGTATTTT.

The rearrangement uses TRBV6-5 and TRBJ1-1; D might be TRBD1 (5 bases). The CDR3 covers 12 residues. V gave up 7 bases and J gave up 12 bases, with 18 bases separating them. Germline loops: CDR1 MNHEY, CDR2 SVGAGI. The CDR3 nucleotides are TGTGCCAGCACCCTAAGCGGGGCGCGAACTTTCTTT. Encoded protein: CASTLSGARTFF.

This chain links TRBV9 with TRBJ2-3; D gene uncertain. The ends were cut back, 0 bases at V and 4 bases at J, with 3 bases in the middle. The CDR3 contains 12 residues. The germline V gene encodes CDR1 SGDLS and CDR2 YYNGEE. Written as DNA, the CDR3 is TGTGCCAGCAGCGTAGCTCCAGATACGCAGTATTTT. It translates to CASSVAPDTQYF.

The chain is built from TRBV24-1 and TRBJ1-2; the D is unclear. The CDR3 spans 14 residues. Germline V gene sequence: CDR1 KGHDR, CDR2 SFDVKD. V shed 4 bases and J shed 6 bases, with 14 bases lying between them. CDR3 DNA: TGTGCCACCAGTGACTATTCGATGATCCATGGCTACACCTTC. It specifies CATSDYSMIHGYTF.

The chain uses TRBV6-1 and TRBJ1-2, with D possibly TRBD1 on 5 matching bases. V was trimmed by 1 base and J by 1 base, leaving 7 bases between them. Germline V lookup: CDR1 MNHNS, CDR2 SASEGT. The CDR3 loop spans 14 amino acids. CDR3 loop: CASSEEGRNYGYTF. The CDR3 bases are TGTGCCAGCAGTGAAGAGGGGCGTAACTATGGCTACACCTTC.

This chain joins TRBV5-1 and TRBJ2-7; TRBD2 matches at 8 bases. Germline CDR1 reads SGHRS; CDR2 reads YFSETQ. The V segment lost 0 bases and the J segment 5 bases; nucleotides outside the gene matches: 7. This CDR3 contains 15 residues. The CDR3 nucleotides read TGCGCCAGCAGCTTGGCCAGCGGGGGCCTCAACGAGCAGTACTTC. Residues: CASSLASGGLNEQYF.